The entry below describes one TCR beta chain. Its antigen is unknown. These data belong to a study of CD8 T cells in ankylosing spondylitis. Study results and caveats: Reports say disease-linked clones showed up significantly more in matched ankylosing spondylitis synovial fluid. Relatively scarce in peripheral blood, disease-linked clones were CD8+. Blood of patients with ankylosing spondylitis appeared to be characterized by a TCR beta motif of several highly homologous variants.

CDR1 SNHLY and CDR2 FYNNEI come from the germline V gene. The J segment lost 2 bases and the V segment lost 11 bases, leaving 23 bases of the junction unmatched. The CDR3 spans 18 residues. Quantitative molecular-barcoded 5'-RACE generated the TCR beta libraries. TCRdb re-called the 5' RACE reads with MiXCR, one entry per CDR3 protein. This table has some 290,000 distinct CDR3 sequences, approximately 20% appearing once. The clonotype originates from a male donor with ankylosing spondylitis or in good health (not recorded which). Sequenced material: blood, either unsorted or a sorted T cell fraction (not recorded which). The rearrangement joins TRBV2 to TRBJ2-5; 7 positions agree with TRBD2. CDR3 coding DNA: TGTGCCTTCAGACCAGTGGAGCGGGGAGTACTAAAGCAAGAGACCCAGTACTTC. Its protein product is CAFRPVERGVLKQETQYF.